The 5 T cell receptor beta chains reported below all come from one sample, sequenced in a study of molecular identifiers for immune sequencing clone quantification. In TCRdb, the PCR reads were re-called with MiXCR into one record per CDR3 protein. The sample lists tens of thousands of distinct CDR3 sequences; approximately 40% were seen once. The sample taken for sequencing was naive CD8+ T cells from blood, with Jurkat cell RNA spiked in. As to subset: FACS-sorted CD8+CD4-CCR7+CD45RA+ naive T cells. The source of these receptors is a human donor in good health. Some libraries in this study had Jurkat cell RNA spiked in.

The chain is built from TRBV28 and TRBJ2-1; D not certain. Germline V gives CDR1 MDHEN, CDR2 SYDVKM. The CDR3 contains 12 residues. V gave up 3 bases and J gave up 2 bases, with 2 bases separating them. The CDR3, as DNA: TGTGCCAGCAGTTTCGCCTACAATGAGCAGTTCTTC. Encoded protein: CASSFAYNEQFF.

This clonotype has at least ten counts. The CDR3 loop is CASSLLGSYNSPLHF. CDR3 DNA sequence: TGTGCCAGCAGTTTATTGGGCAGCTATAATTCACCCCTCCACTTT. V is TRBV27 and J is TRBJ1-6; D is undetermined. The CDR3 covers 15 residues. V was trimmed by 1 base and J by 3 bases, leaving 7 bases between them. Germline CDR1 is MNHEY and CDR2 is SMNVEV (reference sequence).

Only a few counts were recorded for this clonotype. The chain's CDR3 is CASSMTLAGVYTDTQYF. As DNA, the CDR3 is TGTGCCAGTAGTATGACACTAGCGGGAGTATACACAGATACGCAGTATTTT. The chain joins TRBV19 to TRBJ2-3; 11 positions match TRBD2. J gave up 2 bases and V 3 bases, and 7 bases lay outside the gene matches. The CDR3 extends over 17 amino acids. Germline loops: CDR1 LNHDA, CDR2 SQIVND (reference sequence).

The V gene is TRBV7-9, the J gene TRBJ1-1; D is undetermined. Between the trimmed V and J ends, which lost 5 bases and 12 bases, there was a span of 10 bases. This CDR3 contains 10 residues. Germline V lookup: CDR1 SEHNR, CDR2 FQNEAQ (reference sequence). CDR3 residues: CASSGERTFF. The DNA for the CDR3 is TGTGCCAGCAGCGGGGAGAGGACTTTCTTT.

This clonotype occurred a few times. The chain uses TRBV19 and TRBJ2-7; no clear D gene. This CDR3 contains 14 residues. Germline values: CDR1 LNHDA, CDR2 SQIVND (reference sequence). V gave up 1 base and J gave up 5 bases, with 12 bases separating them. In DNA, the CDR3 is TGTGCCAGTAGTATAGTTGGGGATTCCGACGAGCAGTACTTC. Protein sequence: CASSIVGDSDEQYF.